The rows below give T cell receptor beta chains drawn from one sample of a study of cytomegalovirus exposure and HLA in healthy donors. The method was immunoSEQ multiplex PCR; TCRdb's version includes in-frame clones alone and lacks a portion of them. The sample has about 89,000 clones, approximately 57% seen once. The specimen sequenced was PBMCs. The receptor source for this set is a woman aged 30 to 39 in good health and CMV-seronegative. CDR3s include the opening cysteine and the closing phenylalanine or tryptophan. The D gene is left open where the match is weak. Rows give clone size only sometimes, using once, few, many, or a class for an expanded clone.

clone size: once
D gene: -
J gene: TRBJ2-3
V gene: TRBV2
CDR3 DNA: TGTGCCAGTAATTTGGACACGGGACTGAGCACAGATACGCAGTATTTT
CDR3 protein: CASNLDTGLSTDTQYF

clone size: -
D gene: -
J gene: TRBJ1-2
V gene: TRBV6-5
CDR3 DNA: TGTGCCAGCAGTTACTCGCCGGTAGCTAACTATGGCTACACCTTC
CDR3 protein: CASSYSPVANYGYTF

clone size: -
D gene: -
J gene: TRBJ1-4
V gene: TRBV7-9
CDR3 DNA: TGTGCCAGCAGCTCACCCCAGGGGTATGAAAAACTGTTTTTT
CDR3 protein: CASSSPQGYEKLFF

clone size: -
D gene: -
J gene: TRBJ1-1
V gene: TRBV29-1
CDR3 DNA: TGCAGCGTTGAAGATGATCGGGTGATTGAAGCTTTCTTT
CDR3 protein: CSVEDDRVIEAFF

clone size: -
D gene: TRBD1
J gene: TRBJ2-1
V gene: TRBV25-1
CDR3 DNA: TGTGCCAGCAGACCAACTTTCGGGACAGGGTTTAATGAGCAGTTCTTC
CDR3 protein: CASRPTFGTGFNEQFF

clone size: -
D gene: TRBD2
J gene: TRBJ2-1
V gene: TRBV9
CDR3 DNA: TGTGCCAGCAGCGTAGGGGGAGGGATAGTCAATGAGCAGTTCTTC
CDR3 protein: CASSVGGGIVNEQFF

clone size: -
D gene: TRBD1
J gene: TRBJ2-1
V gene: TRBV5-1
CDR3 DNA: TGCGCCAGCAGCCCGACACAGGGGAACTACAATGAGCAGTTCTTC
CDR3 protein: CASSPTQGNYNEQFF

clone size: few
D gene: -
J gene: TRBJ2-7
V gene: TRBV6-6
CDR3 DNA: TGTGCCAGCAGTTACGCTAGTTACGAGCAGTACTTC
CDR3 protein: CASSYASYEQYF

clone size: -
D gene: -
J gene: TRBJ1-2
V gene: TRBV10-3
CDR3 DNA: TGTGCCTCAACCTTCAACGGGGACTATGGCTACACCTTC
CDR3 protein: CASTFNGDYGYTF

clone size: -
D gene: TRBD1
J gene: TRBJ1-3
V gene: TRBV7-6
CDR3 DNA: TGTGCCAGCAGCGTGACAGGGAAGAGCTTAGGAAACACCATATATTTT
CDR3 protein: CASSVTGKSLGNTIYF

clone size: once
D gene: -
J gene: TRBJ2-7
V gene: TRBV4-2
CDR3 DNA: TGTGCCAGCAGCCAAGAGGAAAGCCGGGGAGAGGAGCAGTACTTC
CDR3 protein: CASSQEESRGEEQYF

clone size: -
D gene: -
J gene: TRBJ1-5
V gene: TRBV5-4
CDR3 DNA: TGTGCCAGCAGCTTGGACAGACGCAATCAGCCCCAGCATTTT
CDR3 protein: CASSLDRRNQPQHF

clone size: -
D gene: -
J gene: TRBJ1-5
V gene: TRBV10-3
CDR3 DNA: TGTGCCATGGGGGCGATCAATCAGCCCCAGCATTTT
CDR3 protein: CAMGAINQPQHF

clone size: few
D gene: TRBD2
J gene: TRBJ2-1
V gene: TRBV5-1
CDR3 DNA: TGCGCCAGCAGGTCCACGGGGGGGTGGGACAATGAGCAGTTCTTC
CDR3 protein: CASRSTGGWDNEQFF

clone size: once
D gene: -
J gene: TRBJ1-6
V gene: TRBV11-2
CDR3 DNA: TGTGCCAGCAGCGCCCTCCGAGGGGGGGGCCAGAATTCACCCCTCCACTTT
CDR3 protein: CASSALRGGGQNSPLHF

clone size: -
D gene: -
J gene: TRBJ2-1
V gene: TRBV5-4
CDR3 DNA: TGTGCCAGCAGCTTGGATATTGCGGGGACCGGGCGAAATGAGCAGTTCTTC
CDR3 protein: CASSLDIAGTGRNEQFF

clone size: few
D gene: -
J gene: TRBJ1-1
V gene: TRBV14
CDR3 DNA: TGTGCCAGCAGCCCCCGGCAGGGAGGGACTGAAGCTTTCTTT
CDR3 protein: CASSPRQGGTEAFF

clone size: -
D gene: -
J gene: TRBJ2-5
V gene: TRBV9
CDR3 DNA: TGTGCCAGCAGCGTAGGGCGGGTCGGGGAGACCCAGTACTTC
CDR3 protein: CASSVGRVGETQYF

clone size: -
D gene: -
J gene: TRBJ1-2
V gene: TRBV11-2
CDR3 DNA: TGTGCCAGCAGCTTAGCGGGATATGGCTACACCTTC
CDR3 protein: CASSLAGYGYTF

clone size: -
D gene: TRBD1
J gene: TRBJ1-5
V gene: TRBV18
CDR3 DNA: TGTGCCAGCTCACCCTCGACAGGGAATCAGCCCCAGCATTTT
CDR3 protein: CASSPSTGNQPQHF

clone size: -
D gene: -
J gene: TRBJ2-6
V gene: TRBV6-5
CDR3 DNA: TGTGCCAGCAGTTGGGTCGCGGCCTCTGGGGCCAACGTCCTGACTTTC
CDR3 protein: CASSWVAASGANVLTF

clone size: -
D gene: TRBD2
J gene: TRBJ2-1
V gene: TRBV29-1
CDR3 DNA: TGCAGCGTTGGGAGCTTAGCGGGGGGAACCTACAATGAGCAGTTCTTC
CDR3 protein: CSVGSLAGGTYNEQFF

clone size: few
D gene: -
J gene: TRBJ1-5
V gene: TRBV10-3
CDR3 DNA: TGTGCCATCAGAATCTCGACAGATCAGCCCCAGCATTTT
CDR3 protein: CAIRISTDQPQHF

clone size: -
D gene: TRBD1
J gene: TRBJ1-2
V gene: TRBV4-2
CDR3 DNA: TGTGCCAGCAGCCTCGGACAGGGAGATGGCTACACCTTC
CDR3 protein: CASSLGQGDGYTF

clone size: few
D gene: -
J gene: TRBJ1-2
V gene: TRBV28
CDR3 DNA: TGTGCCAGCATAGGGGGGGCGCTAGCCTATGGCTACACCTTC
CDR3 protein: CASIGGALAYGYTF

clone size: once
D gene: TRBD1
J gene: TRBJ2-3
V gene: TRBV10-1
CDR3 DNA: TGCGCCAGCAGTGATCGAGGGGGACAGGGATTGGATACGCAGTATTTT
CDR3 protein: CASSDRGGQGLDTQYF

clone size: medium-sized
D gene: -
J gene: TRBJ2-2
V gene: TRBV2
CDR3 DNA: TGTGCCAGCAGTGGGAGCGGGCAGGGCACCGGGGAGCTGTTTTTT
CDR3 protein: CASSGSGQGTGELFF

clone size: -
D gene: TRBD1
J gene: TRBJ1-2
V gene: TRBV5-4
CDR3 DNA: TGTGCCAGCAGCGGAAAGACAGGGGGCTTGGGAGGCTACACCTTC
CDR3 protein: CASSGKTGGLGGYTF

clone size: -
D gene: -
J gene: TRBJ2-2
V gene: TRBV29-1
CDR3 DNA: TGCAGCGTTACAGGGAGAAGCGGGGAGCTGTTTTTT
CDR3 protein: CSVTGRSGELFF

clone size: -
D gene: -
J gene: TRBJ2-2
V gene: TRBV5-4
CDR3 DNA: TGTGCCAGCAGCTTTCAGAGCGGGCGTGCGAGAGGCACCGGGGAGCTGTTTTTT
CDR3 protein: CASSFQSGRARGTGELFF

clone size: few
D gene: -
J gene: TRBJ1-5
V gene: TRBV19
CDR3 DNA: TGTGCCAGTAGTATGTCCGGGAGCAATCAGCCCCAGCATTTT
CDR3 protein: CASSMSGSNQPQHF

clone size: -
D gene: -
J gene: TRBJ2-7
V gene: TRBV29-1
CDR3 DNA: TGCAGCGCTGAAAATCGGTACTTC
CDR3 protein: CSAENRYF

clone size: -
D gene: TRBD1
J gene: TRBJ1-2
V gene: TRBV9
CDR3 DNA: TGTGCCAGCAGCCCCAGTCTCATCGGGACAGCGATCTATGGCTACACCTTC
CDR3 protein: CASSPSLIGTAIYGYTF

clone size: -
D gene: TRBD2
J gene: TRBJ2-1
V gene: TRBV6-6
CDR3 DNA: TGTGCCAGCAGTTACCCTCCGCGGGGGAGGCACAATGAGCAGTTCTTC
CDR3 protein: CASSYPPRGRHNEQFF

clone size: few
D gene: -
J gene: TRBJ2-3
V gene: TRBV9
CDR3 DNA: TGTGCCAGCAGCGTAGCTTCCTCAGATACGCAGTATTTT
CDR3 protein: CASSVASSDTQYF

clone size: -
D gene: TRBD1
J gene: TRBJ1-3
V gene: TRBV4-1
CDR3 DNA: TGCGCCAGCAGCCAAGGCGACGGGGTCGGGACAGGCTTCTCTGGAAACACCATATATTTT
CDR3 protein: CASSQGDGVGTGFSGNTIYF

clone size: -
D gene: TRBD2
J gene: TRBJ2-7
V gene: TRBV5-1
CDR3 DNA: TGCGCCAGCAGACTAGCGGGATTAACCTACGAGCAGTACTTC
CDR3 protein: CASRLAGLTYEQYF

clone size: -
D gene: -
J gene: TRBJ1-1
V gene: TRBV2
CDR3 DNA: TGTGCCAGAAGCGCCTGGTTGAACACTGAAGCTTTCTTT
CDR3 protein: CARSAWLNTEAFF

clone size: -
D gene: TRBD2
J gene: TRBJ2-1
V gene: TRBV4-2
CDR3 DNA: TGTGCCAGCAGCCCCGCCCTAGCGGGACCTAACAATGAGCAGTTCTTC
CDR3 protein: CASSPALAGPNNEQFF

clone size: -
D gene: TRBD2
J gene: TRBJ2-1
V gene: TRBV28
CDR3 DNA: TGTGCCAGCAGTTTACCCCTAGCGGGGGGGGACCATGAGCAGTTCTTC
CDR3 protein: CASSLPLAGGDHEQFF

clone size: few
D gene: -
J gene: TRBJ2-7
V gene: TRBV7-9
CDR3 DNA: TGTGCCAGCAGGGCCGGAGGCTACGAGCAGTACTTC
CDR3 protein: CASRAGGYEQYF

clone size: -
D gene: -
J gene: TRBJ2-6
V gene: TRBV19
CDR3 DNA: TGTGCCAGTAAACCAGGGCTGGCCTCCAACGTCCTGACTTTC
CDR3 protein: CASKPGLASNVLTF

clone size: -
D gene: -
J gene: TRBJ1-5
V gene: TRBV19
CDR3 DNA: TGTGCCAGTAGTATAGTAAAGGGGGAGCCCCAGCATTTT
CDR3 protein: CASSIVKGEPQHF

clone size: once
D gene: -
J gene: TRBJ1-1
V gene: TRBV11-2
CDR3 DNA: TGTGCCAGCAGCTTTTCAGGGTCCATGAACACTGAAGCTTTCTTT
CDR3 protein: CASSFSGSMNTEAFF

clone size: -
D gene: -
J gene: TRBJ2-6
V gene: TRBV5-1
CDR3 DNA: TGCGCCAGCAGCTTGGTGTCCCTCTCTGGGGCCAACGTCCTGACTTTC
CDR3 protein: CASSLVSLSGANVLTF

clone size: -
D gene: -
J gene: TRBJ1-2
V gene: TRBV5-1
CDR3 DNA: TGCGCCAGCAGCCTCGGGGGGACGGATGTATACGGCTACACCTTC
CDR3 protein: CASSLGGTDVYGYTF

clone size: -
D gene: -
J gene: TRBJ1-1
V gene: TRBV29-1
CDR3 DNA: TGCAGCGGGACAAGGGCCCCCGTGGCTGAAGCTTTCTTT
CDR3 protein: CSGTRAPVAEAFF

clone size: -
D gene: -
J gene: TRBJ1-1
V gene: TRBV18
CDR3 DNA: TGTGCCAGCTCACCACCTCGCCAAACAAACACTGAAGCTTTCTTT
CDR3 protein: CASSPPRQTNTEAFF